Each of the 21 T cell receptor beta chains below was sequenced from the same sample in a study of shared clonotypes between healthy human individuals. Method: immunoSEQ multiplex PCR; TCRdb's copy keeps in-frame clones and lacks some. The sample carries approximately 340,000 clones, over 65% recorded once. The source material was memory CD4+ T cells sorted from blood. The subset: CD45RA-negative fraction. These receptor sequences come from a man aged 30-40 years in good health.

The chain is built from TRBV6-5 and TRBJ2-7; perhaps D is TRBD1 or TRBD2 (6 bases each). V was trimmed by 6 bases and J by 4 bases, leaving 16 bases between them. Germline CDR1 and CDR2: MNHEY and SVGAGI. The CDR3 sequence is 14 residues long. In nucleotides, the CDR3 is TGTGCCAGCAGCCGCCCCGGGGGCGGGTACGAGCAGTACTTC. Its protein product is CASSRPGGGYEQYF.

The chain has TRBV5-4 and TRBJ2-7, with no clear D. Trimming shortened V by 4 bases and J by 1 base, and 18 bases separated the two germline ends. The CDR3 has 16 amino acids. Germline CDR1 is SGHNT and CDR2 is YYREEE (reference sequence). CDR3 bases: TGTGCCAGCAGCGTCGACGCGGTGACGGTTTCCTACGAGCAGTACTTC. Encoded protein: CASSVDAVTVSYEQYF.

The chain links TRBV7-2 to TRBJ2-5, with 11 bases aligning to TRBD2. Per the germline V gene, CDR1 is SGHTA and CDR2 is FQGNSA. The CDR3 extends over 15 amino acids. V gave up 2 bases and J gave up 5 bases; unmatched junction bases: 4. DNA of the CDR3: TGTGCCAGCAGCTTACTAGCGGGAGGCTGGGAGACCCAGTACTTC. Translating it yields CASSLLAGGWETQYF.

The CDR3 here is CASSQVPGTGGSWAEAFF. CDR3 DNA: TGCGCCAGCAGCCAAGTTCCCGGGACAGGGGGTTCCTGGGCTGAAGCTTTCTTT. This sequence joins TRBV4-3 and TRBJ1-1; 11 nucleotides align to TRBD1. The V segment lost 1 base and the J segment 6 bases; nucleotides outside the gene matches: 13. Germline CDR1 LGHNA, CDR2 YSLEER. The CDR3 contains 18 residues.

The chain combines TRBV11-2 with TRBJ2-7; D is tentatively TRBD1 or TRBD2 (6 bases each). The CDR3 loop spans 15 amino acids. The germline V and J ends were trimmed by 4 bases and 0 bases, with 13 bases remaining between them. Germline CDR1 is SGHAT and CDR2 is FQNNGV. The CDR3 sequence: CASSSLGGGSYEQYF. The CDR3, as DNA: TGTGCCAGCAGCTCGCTAGGGGGAGGCTCCTACGAGCAGTACTTC.

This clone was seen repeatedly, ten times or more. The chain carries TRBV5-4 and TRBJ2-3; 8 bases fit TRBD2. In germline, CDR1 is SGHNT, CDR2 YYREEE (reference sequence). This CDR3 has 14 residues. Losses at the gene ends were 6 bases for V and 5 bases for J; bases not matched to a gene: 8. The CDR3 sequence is CASKLGGAGDTQYF. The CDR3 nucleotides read TGTGCCAGCAAACTCGGGGGGGCGGGAGATACGCAGTATTTT.

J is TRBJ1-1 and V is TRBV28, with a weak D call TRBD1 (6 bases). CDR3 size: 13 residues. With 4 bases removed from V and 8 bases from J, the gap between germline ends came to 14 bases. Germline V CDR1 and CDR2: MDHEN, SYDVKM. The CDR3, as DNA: TGTGCCAGCAGTTGGGGGGTGACAGGAGAAGCTTTCTTT. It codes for CASSWGVTGEAFF. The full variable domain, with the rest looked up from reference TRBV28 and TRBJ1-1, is DVKVTQSSRYLVKRTGEKVFLECVQDMDHENMFWYRQDPGLGLRLIYFSYDVKMKEKGDIPEGYSVSREKKERFSLILESASTNQTSMYLCASSWGVTGEAFFGQGTRLTVV.

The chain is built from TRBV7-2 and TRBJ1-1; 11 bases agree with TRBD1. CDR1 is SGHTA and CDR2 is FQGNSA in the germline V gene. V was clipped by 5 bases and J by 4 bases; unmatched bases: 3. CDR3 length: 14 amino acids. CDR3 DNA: TGTGCCAGCAGCGGACAGGGGGCGATCACTGAAGCTTTCTTT. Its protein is CASSGQGAITEAFF. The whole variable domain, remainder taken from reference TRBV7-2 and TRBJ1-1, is GAGVSQSPSNKVTEKGKDVELRCDPISGHTALYWYRQSLGQGLEFLIYFQGNSAPDKSGLPSDRFSAERTGGSVSTLTIQRTQQEDSAVYLCASSGQGAITEAFFGQGTRLTVV.

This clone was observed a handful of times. The CDR3 here is CASRRGQGYYGYTF. CDR3 nucleotide sequence: TGTGCCAGCAGGAGGGGACAGGGATACTATGGCTACACCTTC. The V gene is TRBV6-5, the J gene TRBJ1-2; 9 positions match TRBD1. Germline CDR1 MNHEY, CDR2 SVGAGI. Unmatched junction bases numbered 5, after V lost 6 bases and J lost 3 bases. The length of the CDR3 is 14 residues.

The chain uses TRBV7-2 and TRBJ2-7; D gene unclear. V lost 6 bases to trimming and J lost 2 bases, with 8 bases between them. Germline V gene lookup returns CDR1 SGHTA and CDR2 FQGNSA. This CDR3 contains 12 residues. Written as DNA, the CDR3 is TGTGCCAGCAGTCCGGCGGCCTACGAGCAGTACTTC. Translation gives CASSPAAYEQYF.

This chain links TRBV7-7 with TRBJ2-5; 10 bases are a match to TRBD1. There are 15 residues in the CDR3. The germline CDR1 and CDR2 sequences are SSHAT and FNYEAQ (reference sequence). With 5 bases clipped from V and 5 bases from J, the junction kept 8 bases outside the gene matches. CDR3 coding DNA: TGTGCCAGCAGCCGTACCGGGACAGGGGTGGAGACCCAGTACTTC. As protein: CASSRTGTGVETQYF.

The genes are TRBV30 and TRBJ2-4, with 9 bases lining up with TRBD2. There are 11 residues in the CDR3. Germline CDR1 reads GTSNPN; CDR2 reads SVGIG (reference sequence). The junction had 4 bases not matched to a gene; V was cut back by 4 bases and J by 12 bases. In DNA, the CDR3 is TGTGCCTGGACTAGCGGGATGGCTCAGTACTTC. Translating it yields CAWTSGMAQYF.

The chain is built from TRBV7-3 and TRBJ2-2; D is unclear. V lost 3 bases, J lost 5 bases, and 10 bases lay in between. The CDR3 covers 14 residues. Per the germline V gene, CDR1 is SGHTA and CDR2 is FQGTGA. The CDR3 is CASSLQLGTGELFF. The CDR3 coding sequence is TGTGCCAGCAGCTTGCAGCTGGGGACCGGGGAGCTGTTTTTT.

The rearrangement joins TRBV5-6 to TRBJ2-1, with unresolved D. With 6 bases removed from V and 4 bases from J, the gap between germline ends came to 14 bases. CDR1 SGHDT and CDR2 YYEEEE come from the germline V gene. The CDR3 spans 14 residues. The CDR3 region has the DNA TGTGCCAGCAAATCTTGGCTGTTATACAATGAGCAGTTCTTC. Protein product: CASKSWLLYNEQFF.

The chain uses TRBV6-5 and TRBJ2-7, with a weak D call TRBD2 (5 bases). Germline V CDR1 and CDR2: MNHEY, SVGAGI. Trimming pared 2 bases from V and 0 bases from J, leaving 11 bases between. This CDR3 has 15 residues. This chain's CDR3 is CASSYQRISSYEQYF. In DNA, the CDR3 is TGTGCCAGCAGTTACCAGCGGATCAGCTCCTACGAGCAGTACTTC.

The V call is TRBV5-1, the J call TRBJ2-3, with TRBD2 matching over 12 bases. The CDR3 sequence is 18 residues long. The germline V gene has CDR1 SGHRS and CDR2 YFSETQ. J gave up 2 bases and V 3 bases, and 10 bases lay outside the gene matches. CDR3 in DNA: TGCGCCAGCAGCTATCCGGGGCTAGCGGGAGGGCCCACAGATACGCAGTATTTT. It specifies CASSYPGLAGGPTDTQYF.

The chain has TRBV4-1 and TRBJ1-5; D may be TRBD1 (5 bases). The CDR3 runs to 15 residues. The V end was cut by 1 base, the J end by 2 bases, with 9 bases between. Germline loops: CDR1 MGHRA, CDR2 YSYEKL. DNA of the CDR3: TGCGCCAGCAGCCAAGGGGGCTCAGGCAATCAGCCCCAGCATTTT. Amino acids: CASSQGGSGNQPQHF.

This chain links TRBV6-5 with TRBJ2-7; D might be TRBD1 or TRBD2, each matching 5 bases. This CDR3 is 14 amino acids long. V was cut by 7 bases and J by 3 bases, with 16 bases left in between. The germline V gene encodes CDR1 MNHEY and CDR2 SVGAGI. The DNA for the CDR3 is TGTGCCAGCACTCGGGACCTACTAGGCTACGAGCAGTACTTC. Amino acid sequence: CASTRDLLGYEQYF.

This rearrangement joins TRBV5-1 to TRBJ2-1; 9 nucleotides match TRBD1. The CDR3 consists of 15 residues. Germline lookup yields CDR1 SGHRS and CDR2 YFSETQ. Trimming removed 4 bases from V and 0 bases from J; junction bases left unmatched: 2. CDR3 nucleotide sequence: TGCGCCAGCAGCAAGGGACAGGGCTCCTACAATGAGCAGTTCTTC. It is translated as CASSKGQGSYNEQFF.

The CDR3 DNA reads TGTGCCAGCAGCTTAGTTGGGGCCGGGACAGGGAGCTACGAGCAGTACTTC. Translating it yields CASSLVGAGTGSYEQYF. The rearrangement links TRBV7-2 to TRBJ2-7; 9 bases fit TRBD1. V was clipped by 1 base and J by 3 bases; unmatched bases: 10. Germline V gene data show CDR1 as SGHTA and CDR2 as FQGNSA. The CDR3 covers 17 residues.

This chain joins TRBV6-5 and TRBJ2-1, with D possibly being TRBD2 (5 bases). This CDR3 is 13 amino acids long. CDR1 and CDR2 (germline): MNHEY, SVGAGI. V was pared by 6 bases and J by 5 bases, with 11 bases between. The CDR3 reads CASRVGEDNEQFF. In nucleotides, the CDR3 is TGTGCCAGCAGGGTGGGAGAGGACAATGAGCAGTTCTTC.